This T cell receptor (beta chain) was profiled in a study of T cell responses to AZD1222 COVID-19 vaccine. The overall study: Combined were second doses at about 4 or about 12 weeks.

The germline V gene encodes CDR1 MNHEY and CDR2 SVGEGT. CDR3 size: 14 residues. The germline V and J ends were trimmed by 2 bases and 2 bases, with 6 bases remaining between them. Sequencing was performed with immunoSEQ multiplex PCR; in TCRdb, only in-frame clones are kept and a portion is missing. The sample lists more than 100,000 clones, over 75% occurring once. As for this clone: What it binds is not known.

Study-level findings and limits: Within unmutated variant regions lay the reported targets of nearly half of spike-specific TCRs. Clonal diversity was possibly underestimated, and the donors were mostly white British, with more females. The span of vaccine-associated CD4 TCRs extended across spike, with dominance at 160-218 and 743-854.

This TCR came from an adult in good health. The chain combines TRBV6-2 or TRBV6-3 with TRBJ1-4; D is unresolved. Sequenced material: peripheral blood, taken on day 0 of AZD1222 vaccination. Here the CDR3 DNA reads TGTGCCAGCAGTTACGTGAGGACTAATGAAAAACTGTTTTTT. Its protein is CASSYVRTNEKLFF.